What follows are 13 T cell receptor beta chains derived from one specimen sequenced in a study of T cell changes during pregnancy in multiple sclerosis. TCRdb's copy holds only in-frame clones and misses some; the assay was immunoSEQ multiplex PCR. The sample lists more than 40,000 clones, around nine tenths seen once, with about 7% in the top ten. Specimen: CD8+ T cells from peripheral blood mononuclear cells, collected in the third trimester of pregnancy. These TCRs come from a female donor with multiple sclerosis, enrolled in a pregnancy study.

This chain links TRBV15 with TRBJ1-5, with D uncertain. V was trimmed by 5 bases and J by 5 bases, leaving 13 bases between them. The CDR3 has 14 amino acids. Germline CDR1 LNHNV, CDR2 YYDKDF (reference sequence). The CDR3 loop reads CATSSRRVDQPQHF. CDR3 in DNA: TGTGCCACCAGCTCCAGACGGGTCGATCAGCCCCAGCATTTT.

The chain employs TRBV6-4 and TRBJ2-1; D is perhaps TRBD1 (5 bases). This CDR3 comprises 14 residues. Germline CDR1 and CDR2: MRHNA and SNTAGT. V lost 6 bases and J 6 bases, leaving 15 bases between the germline ends. Here the CDR3 reads CASSADSPGNEQFF. Here the CDR3 DNA reads TGTGCCAGCAGCGCCGACAGCCCCGGCAATGAGCAGTTCTTC.

The chain uses TRBV9 and TRBJ2-5; TRBD2 matches at 9 bases. Trimming at V came to 0 bases and at J to 5 bases, leaving 2 bases not matched to a gene. This CDR3 is 14 amino acids long. Germline CDR1 reads SGDLS; CDR2 reads YYNGEE. CDR3 nucleotide sequence: TGTGCCAGCAGCGTAGAGCGGGGGGCGGAGACCCAGTACTTC. Amino acid sequence: CASSVERGAETQYF.

The V call is TRBV28, the J call TRBJ1-6, with 7 nucleotides matching TRBD1. The CDR3 sequence is 13 residues long. Germline V lookup: CDR1 MDHEN, CDR2 SYDVKM. V dropped 8 bases and J dropped 7; count of bases not matched to a gene: 5. CDR3 protein: CASRDSPNSPLHF. In DNA, the CDR3 is TGTGCCAGCCGGGACAGTCCAAATTCACCCCTCCACTTT.

V usage is TRBV19 and J usage is TRBJ1-1; possibly TRBD1 for D (5 bases). The CDR3 covers 15 residues. Germline lookup yields CDR1 LNHDA and CDR2 SQIVND (reference sequence). V was cut by 3 bases and J by 0 bases, with 11 bases left in between. The CDR3 DNA reads as TGTGCCAGTAGTATGGCTGGGACTATGAACACTGAAGCTTTCTTT. Translating it yields CASSMAGTMNTEAFF.

This rearrangement joins TRBV7-9 to TRBJ2-7; 9 bases agree with TRBD2. The CDR3 sequence is 16 residues long. The V and J ends lost 1 base and 6 bases, in that order; junction bases with no gene match: 10. CDR1 and CDR2 from the germline V gene are SEHNR and FQNEAQ (reference sequence). The CDR3 DNA is TGTGCCAGCAGCTTAGTTGGAGTAGCGGGAGTCGGCGAGCAGTACTTC. It specifies CASSLVGVAGVGEQYF. The whole variable domain, remainder taken from reference TRBV7-9 and TRBJ2-7, is DTGVSQNPRHKITKRGQNVTFRCDPISEHNRLYWYRQTLGQGPEFLTYFQNEAQLEKSRLLSDRFSAERPKGSFSTLEIQRTEQGDSAMYLCASSLVGVAGVGEQYFGPGTRLTVT.

The chain has TRBV13 and TRBJ2-7; 8 bases are shared with TRBD1. The length of the CDR3 is 12 residues. The germline gives CDR1 PRHDT, CDR2 FYEKMQ (reference sequence). J lost 5 bases, V lost 6 bases, and 3 bases had no gene match. The CDR3 nucleotides are TGTGCCAGCAGTTGGACAGGGAACGAGCAGTACTTC. Its protein is CASSWTGNEQYF.

This clone was observed a single time. This chain joins TRBV7-8 and TRBJ2-5; possibly TRBD2 for D (5 bases). Looked up from germline, CDR1 is SGHVS and CDR2 is FQNEAQ. Deletions cut 4 bases from V and 5 bases from J, with 17 bases between. This CDR3 has 15 residues. CDR3: CASSSLLAGEETQYF. The CDR3 DNA follows: TGTGCCAGCAGCTCCCTCCTAGCTGGGGAGGAGACCCAGTACTTC. Full variable domain (rest looked up from reference TRBV7-8 and TRBJ2-5): GAGVSQSPRYKVAKRGQDVALRCDPISGHVSLFWYQQALGQGPEFLTYFQNEAQLDKSGLPSDRFFAERPEGSVSTLKIQRTQQEDSAVYLCASSSLLAGEETQYFGPGTRLLVL.

This clone is a singleton in its sample. At one boundary the junction diverges from the germline segment, which might be a read error. The CDR3 is CASSFGENTEAFF. DNA for the CDR3: TGTGCTAGCAGCTTCGGGGAGAACACTGAAGCTTTCTTT. The rearrangement links TRBV7-7 to TRBJ1-1, with D hard to call. The CDR3 spans 13 residues. The germline V gene has CDR1 SSHAT and CDR2 FNYEAQ (reference sequence).

The chain has TRBV7-3 and TRBJ2-1; a possible D gene is TRBD2 (5 bases). V lost 2 bases, J lost 6 bases, and 14 bases lay in between. The V gene's germline CDR1 is SGHTA and CDR2 FQGTGA. The CDR3 runs to 15 residues. CDR3 region: CASSLRLAGSNEQFF. CDR3 in DNA: TGTGCCAGCAGCTTACGGCTAGCCGGAAGCAATGAGCAGTTCTTC.

The chain has TRBV7-9 and TRBJ2-3, with 8 bases aligning to TRBD2. This CDR3 comprises 15 residues. Trimming took 4 bases from V and 2 from J; bases not matched to a gene: 5. Germline V gene data show CDR1 as SEHNR and CDR2 as FQNEAQ (reference sequence). Here the CDR3 reads CASSSGLGITDTQYF. The CDR3 DNA sequence: TGTGCCAGCAGCTCGGGACTAGGAATCACAGATACGCAGTATTTT.

The genes are TRBV28 and TRBJ2-1; D might be TRBD1 (6 bases). Germline assignment: CDR1 MDHEN and CDR2 SYDVKM. V lost 7 bases and J lost 6, with 19 bases in between. This CDR3 has 15 amino acids. CDR3 DNA: TGTGCCAGCACCCTAGGGGACATGGCAATCAATGAGCAGTTCTTC. This sequence encodes CASTLGDMAINEQFF.

The chain carries TRBV14 and TRBJ2-5, with D perhaps TRBD1 (6 bases). The V end lost 1 base, the J end lost 6 bases, and 9 bases lay between the germline ends. Germline V CDR1 and CDR2: SGHDN, FVKESK. This CDR3 contains 13 residues. The CDR3 sequence is CASSQGQVQTQYF. In DNA form, the CDR3 reads TGTGCCAGCAGCCAAGGACAGGTTCAGACCCAGTACTTC.